This TCR beta chain comes out of a study of cytomegalovirus exposure and HLA in healthy donors (dated by TCRdb to the late 2010s). As for the study more broadly: According to an earlier analysis of a few hundred of the donors, about 179 million T cells yielded 90 million to 140 million unique TCR beta sequences and about 300 Gb of sequence data. To decide whether each TCR beta V gene segment behaved as functional or pseudogenic, an earlier analysis of some 540 of the donors relied on high-throughput TCR beta sequencing. Alongside the repertoire data, information on donor age, sex, ethnicity and CMV serostatus was compiled. Roughly 300 gigabases of sequencing data and around 80 million unique TCR sequences made up an early release that covered approximately 700 HLA-typed donors. In a later genetic analysis, genome-wide SNP genotypes for about 55% of the 666 donors were used, and that subset was treated as a discovery cohort. In addition to the first cohort of 500 to 850 subjects, a separate validation cohort of 130 or so different subjects was used. The study aimed to test whether signatures of past pathogen exposure could be identified by cataloging public T cell receptors. High-throughput TCR immunosequencing, statistical association of individual TCRs with disease status, and machine learning were combined to predict cytomegalovirus infection status. All discovery cohort repertoires had been generated on a single sequencing platform. Of the 300 to 450 genotyped donors, approximately 83% fell in the genetic ancestry cluster associated with self-reported Caucasian donors. In a later analysis, previously published TCR beta repertoires from 550 to 700 donors were re-analyzed and high-resolution HLA genotyping was added so that TCR occurrence patterns could be studied. The later analysis used no new phenotypic data to find candidate immune exposures, relying instead on TCR beta sequences and their occurrence across donors. The number of typed donors differed by locus: about 620-640 for A, B, C, DRB1 and DQB1; approximately 540 for DQA1; about 600 for DPA1; and roughly 470 for DPB1. The study profiled the T cell repertoires of 500 to 800 subjects by immunosequencing and related them to cytomegalovirus serostatus. Both class I and class II loci were covered by HLA typing, at four-digit resolution. On average, about 200,000 unique TCR beta nucleotide sequences were sequenced per donor among some 430 genotyped donors of the cohort, with roughly 18% of those sequences being non-productive. About 5 DR-DQ haplotypes were handled as single units for association and clustering, since linkage in the cohort was strong. The investigation overall reported the following: Broadly in line with IMGT annotations, most TCR beta V segments showed up in productive rearrangements about 87% or about 30% of the time in an earlier analysis of roughly 590 of the donors. The study listed 150 to 200 TCR beta chains as associated with cytomegalovirus. When HLA alleles, especially DR and DQ, strongly co-occurred, TCR associations were difficult to assign to individual alleles. While some public TCRs were present in many individuals, most TCR sequences turned up only very rarely across donors. A further reported finding was that TCR beta sequences accurately predicted the HLA-A and HLA-B alleles for most subjects in the first cohort. V-gene and J-gene trimming of TCR beta chains was associated with a missense DCLRE1C variant in a later genetic analysis, and the association was replicated in an independent cohort. A later analysis found that TCR association rates varied across HLA loci, with DRB1 alleles showing the most associated TCRs and HLA-C alleles the fewest. In a later analysis, several top co-occurrence clusters were reported to appear linked to parvovirus B19, influenza, CMV and Epstein-Barr virus. At a false discovery rate of 0.05, a later analysis linked fewer than 20,000 TCR beta sequences to specific HLA alleles. A later analysis found that most CMV-associated TCR beta chains appeared HLA-restricted, with HLA associations seemingly driven largely by CMV exposure. The 87-base-pair reads could not distinguish some IMGT-functional V segments, including TRBV6-2 and TRBV6-3, so those segments were excluded. The classifier was reported to diagnose cytomegalovirus status with high specificity and sensitivity in both the original cohort and the validation cohort. Roughly uniform sequencing depth across donors was assumed in presence/absence analyses, although this assumption may not hold. Linkage disequilibrium might explain the correlated functional status among segregating V segments, but an unknown experimental factor could not be excluded. Compared with the approximately 720-donor mean, donors in an Asian-associated ancestry cluster had fewer N-insertions in productive TCRs, according to a later genetic analysis. The sequencing pipeline was judged likely to have produced a cluster of highly shared sequence variants as a technical artifact. The only immune exposure information available for the cohort was CMV serostatus. The earlier analysis of fewer than 750 of the donors excluded 15 to 20 rarely observed V segments, including chromosome 9 orphons, because counts were too low. In vitro tests confirmed that a few of the cytomegalovirus-associated TCR beta chains recognize cytomegalovirus antigens. The authors suggested that the approach could potentially be generalized to other disease states and immunological phenotypes. Only TCR beta chains were sequenced in this cohort, and the absence of alpha or paired-chain data limited detectable features. HLA typing was unavailable for some donors at each locus, so association tests used only the typed subset. Compared with equally common non-associated chains, HLA-associated TCR beta chains in a later analysis were more clonally expanded and had lower generation probabilities.

The library was built by means of the immunoSEQ multiplex PCR assay. For the multiplex PCR, a mixture combining 60 forward primers for TCR Vbeta segments and 13 reverse primers for TCR Jbeta segments was used. A multiplex PCR assay on genomic DNA amplified the CDR3 region of rearranged TCR beta genes. Amplified TCR beta libraries were sequenced as 87-base-pair reads on the Illumina HiSeq System. Per the source publication's procedure: A later analysis tallied tens of millions of unique TCR beta chains across the 650 to 750 repertoires, and around 9.9 million of those chains were shared by two or more donors. Raw reads were error-corrected and collapsed into unique sequences by a nearest-neighbor algorithm in which closely related sequences were merged to remove PCR and sequencing errors. V, D and J gene segments were assigned by aligning CDR3 sequences to IMGT reference sequences. Each retained sequence needed at least a six-nucleotide match to both a V gene segment and a J gene segment. Rearrangements were called productive when the CDR3 lacked stop codons and stayed in frame with V and J; all others were non-productive. Following IMGT convention, CDR3 was defined as the stretch from the second conserved V-encoded cysteine to the conserved J-encoded phenylalanine. In an earlier analysis of some 550 of the donors, sequences lacking an unambiguous match to a single V gene segment were excluded. In an earlier analysis of approximately 590 of the donors, V segments were called functional above 56.7% productive rearrangements and were called segregating when the between-donor standard deviation exceeded 5%. To diagnose cytomegalovirus status from the catalog of TCR beta chain sequences, a statistical classification framework was built. In a later analysis, V and J genes were assigned by comparing TCR nucleotide sequences against IMGT/GENE-DB human TR gene sequences. A later analysis assigned CDR3 sequences and most-parsimonious VDJ recombination scenarios with the TCRdist pipeline. In a later analysis, each TCR beta chain was defined by its CDR3 amino acid sequence together with its V-gene family, and reads lacking a unique V-gene family were excluded. To address suspected cross-contamination and a sequencing artifact, a later analysis removed approximately 600 highly shared, low-generation-probability nucleotide sequences. For each public chain, a later analysis derived a clonal expansion index from normalized ranks of inferred template counts within each repertoire. Generation probabilities in a later analysis came from a VDJ recombination model fitted to out-of-frame rearrangements, and those results were checked against IGoR. In a later analysis, TCR-TCR, TCR-HLA and TCR-CMV co-occurrence was scored with hypergeometric tests, and a repertoire-size bias correction was applied to TCR pairs. False discovery rates were estimated in a later analysis by permuting HLA or CMV assignments 20 times. In a later analysis, co-occurring TCRs were grouped using DBSCAN, with TCRdist sequence similarity added in when clustering inside HLA-allele-positive subsets. Co-occurrence clustering excluded repertoires with fewer than 30,000 or more than 120,000 public chains, plus five with anomalous nucleotide sharing. The table was pulled from immuneACCESS by TCRdb, which kept in-frame rearrangements only. Such tables lose some clones; where checked, under half of the loss comes from unresolved V genes, and the rest has no known cause. V, J and clone size derive from that table, while D and trimming were established from the DNA sequence. In this sample the table shows some 110,000 clones, roughly four fifths of which occur a single time. 1.9% of the sample is in the top ten clones.

The cohort comprised 550 to 700 healthy bone marrow donors. Cohort members were all nominally healthy when sampled, although unrecorded immune exposures were likely present. The donor was CMV seronegative and was included in the group of about 350 seronegative cohort members. A peripheral blood sample was provided by each donor, and peripheral blood mononuclear cells were used for TCR beta sequencing. Genomic DNA extraction from the blood cell samples was performed with the Qiagen DNeasy Blood Extraction Kit. As for this clone: Its antigen is not yet known. No base quality information exists; no much larger clone differs at one position. Other DNA sequences in this specimen translate into the identical CDR3.

Spanning cysteine to phenylalanine, the CDR3 consists of 11 amino acids. Solely the CDR3 DNA is kept, with 33 bases framed from the first base. From the germline V gene (reference sequence), CDR1 is DFQATT and CDR2 is SNEGSKA. The rearranged chain carries TRBV20-1 and TRBJ1-1; the D gene is perhaps TRBD1, on 6 matching bases. The sample taken for sequencing was PBMCs. The sequence derives from a man aged 45-65 years in good health and CMV-seronegative. The nucleotide sequence is TGCAGCGAAAGGGGGGGCACTGAAGCTTTCTTT. Its translation is CSERGGTEAFF.